These 28 T cell receptor beta chains originate from one sample sequenced in a study of T cell responses to AZD1222 COVID-19 vaccine. TCRdb's copy holds only in-frame clones and misses some; the assay was immunoSEQ multiplex PCR. The sample yields some 190,000 clones, less than 95% seen once. The sample was peripheral blood, taken 28 days after the second dose of the MenACWY control vaccine. The receptors shown here come from an adult who received the MenACWY meningococcal vaccine as a control.

In this sample, this clone turned up once. The chain employs TRBV28 and TRBJ1-2; D unresolved. Trimming shortened V by 7 bases and J by 8 bases, and 11 bases separated the two germline ends. This CDR3 contains 11 residues. Germline V gene lookup returns CDR1 MDHEN and CDR2 SYDVKM. The CDR3 sequence is CASKPDDGYTF. DNA for the CDR3: TGTGCCAGCAAGCCAGACGACGGCTACACCTTC.

This clone was recorded only once. The chain combines TRBV7-2 with TRBJ2-7, with TRBD1 matching 7 bases. Germline V gene lookup returns CDR1 SGHTA and CDR2 FQGNSA. CDR3 length: 15 amino acids. V was pared by 1 base and J by 6 bases, with 9 bases of the junction left unmatched. The CDR3 is CASSLGLDYRGEQYF. For the CDR3, the DNA is TGTGCCAGCAGCTTAGGCTTAGACTACAGGGGCGAGCAGTACTTC.

This clone was recorded once. The chain uses TRBV7-2 and TRBJ2-4, with TRBD1 matching over 10 bases. The germline V gene encodes CDR1 SGHTA and CDR2 FQGNSA. The CDR3 spans 15 residues. V trimming: 5 bases; J trimming: 9 bases; junction bases outside the gene matches: 10. CDR3 DNA sequence: TGTGCCAGCAGCCCCCGACAGGGGGCGCGTGTCATTCAGTACTTC. It is translated as CASSPRQGARVIQYF.

The rearrangement joins TRBV28 to TRBJ2-3, with D maybe TRBD1 (7 bases). The V and J ends lost 7 bases and 5 bases respectively, with 13 bases between them. Germline values: CDR1 MDHEN, CDR2 SYDVKM. The CDR3 sequence is 13 residues long. CDR3 sequence (DNA): TGTGCCAGCATGGAGGGGGCGGGAGATACGCAGTATTTT. As protein: CASMEGAGDTQYF.

The chain recombines TRBV28 with TRBJ2-7; 9 bases align to TRBD1. The CDR3 consists of 13 residues. Losses at the gene ends were 6 bases for V and 7 bases for J; bases not matched to a gene: 7. Germline CDR1 MDHEN, CDR2 SYDVKM. The CDR3 is CASSEQGAGEQYF. In DNA form, the CDR3 reads TGTGCCAGCAGCGAACAGGGGGCGGGGGAGCAGTACTTC.

This sequence joins TRBV7-2 and TRBJ1-3; 7 nucleotides match TRBD1. Trimming cost V 2 bases and J 4 bases; bases outside gene matches: 5. Per the germline V gene, CDR1 is SGHTA and CDR2 is FQGNSA. The CDR3 length is 15 residues. The CDR3, as DNA: TGTGCCAGCAGCTTATCTGCAGGGGGAGGAAACACCATATATTTT. It codes for CASSLSAGGGNTIYF.

The chain uses TRBV15 and TRBJ1-5, with TRBD1 matching 7 bases. Germline lookup yields CDR1 LNHNV and CDR2 YYDKDF (reference sequence). The length of the CDR3 is 15 residues. Unmatched junction bases numbered 9, after V lost 10 bases and J lost 0 bases. This CDR3 is CAIGTVLYSNQPQHF. CDR3 nucleotides: TGTGCCATCGGGACAGTACTCTATAGCAATCAGCCCCAGCATTTT.

This rearrangement joins TRBV5-1 to TRBJ1-1; D call uncertain. Trimming stripped 4 bases from V and 2 bases from J, with 12 bases between. Germline V CDR1 and CDR2: SGHRS, YFSETQ. The CDR3 extends over 14 amino acids. The CDR3 DNA reads as TGCGCCAGCAGCCTATCGGACCGCAACACTGAAGCTTTCTTT. Translation: CASSLSDRNTEAFF. Full variable domain (missing parts from reference TRBV5-1 and TRBJ1-1): KAGVTQTPRYLIKTRGQQVTLSCSPISGHRSVSWYQQTPGQGLQFLFEYFSETQRNKGNFPGRFSGRQFSNSRSEMNVSTLELGDSALYLCASSLSDRNTEAFFGQGTRLTVV.

This rearrangement joins TRBV5-6 to TRBJ2-2, with TRBD1 matching 8 bases. There are 16 residues in the CDR3. V dropped 0 bases and J dropped 6; count of bases not matched to a gene: 7. Germline CDR1 and CDR2: SGHDT and YYEEEE. Here the CDR3 reads CASSLVTGVVAGELFF. CDR3 nucleotides: TGTGCCAGCAGCTTGGTGACAGGGGTCGTAGCCGGGGAGCTGTTTTTT.

This chain joins TRBV27 and TRBJ2-7; no clear D. The germline CDR1 and CDR2 sequences are MNHEY and SMNVEV (reference sequence). V dropped 0 bases and J dropped 7 bases, with 10 bases sitting between them. This CDR3 is built from 13 residues. The CDR3 sequence: CASSLSRSLEQYF. In DNA form, the CDR3 reads TGTGCCAGCAGTTTATCGCGGTCATTGGAGCAGTACTTC.

J is TRBJ1-2 and V is TRBV6-5, with D hard to call. CDR1 and CDR2 from the germline V gene are MNHEY and SVGAGI. The CDR3 has 16 amino acids. Trimming removed 3 bases from V and 5 bases from J, with 19 bases in between. CDR3 sequence: CASSYAHLQFPYGYTF. Written as DNA, the CDR3 is TGTGCCAGCAGTTATGCGCATCTCCAATTCCCATATGGCTACACCTTC.

The chain employs TRBV19 and TRBJ2-7; D is tentatively TRBD1 or TRBD2 (6 bases each). The germline V and J ends were trimmed by 6 bases and 0 bases, with 15 bases remaining between them. Per germline, CDR1 LNHDA and CDR2 SQIVND (reference sequence). CDR3 size: 15 residues. The CDR3 protein is CASRGGRGNSYEQYF. The CDR3 nucleotides read TGTGCCAGTAGGGGGGGCAGGGGTAACTCCTACGAGCAGTACTTC.

This clone was seen a handful of times. The chain links TRBV28 to TRBJ2-5; D possibly corresponds to TRBD1 (5 bases). Trimming removed 3 bases from V and 4 bases from J, with 6 bases in between. The germline gives CDR1 MDHEN, CDR2 SYDVKM. The CDR3 has 12 residues. CDR3 DNA: TGTGCCAGCAGTTTTCAGGGAGAGACCCAGTACTTC. It is translated as CASSFQGETQYF.

This chain links TRBV23-1 with TRBJ2-7; D perhaps matches TRBD1 (5 bases). TRBV23-1 is labeled an ORF, and its function is uncertain. The CDR3 contains 19 residues. V shed 2 bases and J shed 3 bases, with 26 bases lying between them. CDR3 in amino acids: CASSQGAFFVTLPRYEQYF. In DNA, the CDR3 is TGCGCCAGCAGTCAAGGGGCTTTTTTCGTAACGTTACCACGCTACGAGCAGTACTTC.

V and J are TRBV6-5 and TRBJ2-4, with 7 bases aligning to TRBD1. J was trimmed by 7 bases and V by 5 bases; bases with no gene match: 5. Germline CDR1 and CDR2: MNHEY and SVGAGI. The CDR3 is 13 amino acids. The CDR3 is CASSQGVLNIQYF. DNA of the CDR3: TGTGCCAGCAGTCAGGGGGTACTGAACATTCAGTACTTC.

This chain joins TRBV6-2 or TRBV6-3 and TRBJ2-1; the match to TRBD1 covers 8 bases. There are 18 residues in the CDR3. J lost 0 bases, V lost 0 bases, and 7 bases had no gene match. CDR1 is MNHEY, CDR2 SVGEGT, per germline. CDR3 residues: CASSYSTGTGVSYNEQFF. The CDR3 bases are TGTGCCAGCAGTTACTCGACTGGGACAGGCGTCTCCTACAATGAGCAGTTCTTC.

This chain joins TRBV30 and TRBJ2-1; tentatively, D is TRBD2 (5 bases). Germline CDR1 GTSNPN, CDR2 SVGIG (reference sequence). The CDR3 spans 13 residues. The V end lost 5 bases, the J end lost 2 bases, and 10 bases lay between the germline ends. The CDR3 nucleotides read TGTGCCTGGTCAGTCGGGGCCTACAATGAGCAGTTCTTC. The encoded protein is CAWSVGAYNEQFF. The full variable domain, rest sourced from reference TRBV30 and TRBJ2-1, is SQTIHQWPATLVQPVGSPLSLECTVEGTSNPNLYWYRQAAGRGLQLLFYSVGIGQISSEVPQNLSASRPQDRQFILSSKKLLLSDSGFYLCAWSVGAYNEQFFGPGTRLTVL.

The chain has TRBV3-1 (or the pseudogene TRBV3-2) and TRBJ2-4, with D possibly called TRBD1 or TRBD2 (6 bases each). The V and J ends lost 1 base and 6 bases respectively, with 10 bases between them. Germline lookup yields CDR1 LGHDT and CDR2 YNNKEL (reference sequence). The CDR3 loop spans 14 amino acids. The CDR3 loop reads CASSQVGGPNIQYF. CDR3 DNA sequence: TGTGCCAGCAGCCAAGTCGGGGGCCCAAACATTCAGTACTTC.

This sequence joins TRBV7-6 and TRBJ2-7, with 10 bases that match TRBD1. Germline V gene sequence: CDR1 SGHVS, CDR2 FNYEAQ. The CDR3 runs 15 residues. V dropped 5 bases and J dropped 2; count of bases not matched to a gene: 6. CDR3 residues: CASSPGTGVPYEQYF. The CDR3 DNA is TGTGCCAGCAGCCCCGGGACAGGGGTCCCCTACGAGCAGTACTTC.

The V gene is TRBV5-6, the J gene TRBJ1-1; D gene uncertain. Germline CDR1 is SGHDT and CDR2 is YYEEEE. The ends were cut back, 0 bases at V and 3 bases at J, with 12 bases in the middle. This CDR3 spans 15 amino acids. In DNA, the CDR3 is TGTGCCAGCAGCTTGGAAGGAGGTTTCTACACTGAAGCTTTCTTT. Protein product: CASSLEGGFYTEAFF.

The V and J genes are TRBV9 and TRBJ2-3; the D call may be TRBD1 or TRBD2 (5 bases each). Germline CDR1 SGDLS, CDR2 YYNGEE. Trimming left V 7 bases short and J 4 bases short, with 10 bases between. CDR3 length: 12 amino acids. CDR3 in amino acids: CASSSGPDTQYF. CDR3 coding DNA: TGTGCCAGCTCCTCGGGGCCAGATACGCAGTATTTT.

This chain joins TRBV20-1 and TRBJ1-5; TRBD1 might be the D (5 bases). CDR1 is DFQATT and CDR2 is SNEGSKA in the germline V gene (reference sequence). The V and J ends lost 3 bases and 3 bases respectively, with 12 bases between them. This CDR3 has 14 residues. CDR3 protein: CSASSRGANQPQHF. The CDR3 DNA follows: TGCAGTGCTAGTTCTCGAGGGGCCAATCAGCCCCAGCATTTT.

This clone was found once. The chain joins TRBV6-5 to TRBJ2-2; D remains ambiguous. CDR1 is MNHEY, CDR2 SVGAGI, per germline. Trimming removed 6 bases from V and 1 base from J, with 6 bases in between. This CDR3 spans 13 amino acids. The CDR3 here is CASRDLNTGELFF. In DNA, the CDR3 is TGTGCCAGCAGAGACTTGAACACCGGGGAGCTGTTTTTT.

The gene calls are TRBV5-1 and TRBJ2-1; the D is unclear. Between the trimmed V and J ends, which lost 0 bases and 5 bases, there was a span of 6 bases. CDR1 and CDR2 from the germline V gene are SGHRS and YFSETQ. The CDR3 runs to 13 residues. In DNA form, the CDR3 reads TGCGCCAGCAGCTTGGTACCACACAATGAGCAGTTCTTC. Protein product: CASSLVPHNEQFF.

The chain uses TRBV9 and TRBJ1-2; 11 nucleotides line up with TRBD1. CDR3 length: 15 residues. Germline V gene lookup returns CDR1 SGDLS and CDR2 YYNGEE. V shed 7 bases, J shed 4 bases, and the junction held 9 bases outside the gene matches. The CDR3 region is CASGGGTGGAYGYTF. The CDR3 nucleotides are TGTGCCAGCGGAGGTGGGACAGGGGGTGCCTATGGCTACACCTTC. Using reference TRBV9 and TRBJ1-2 for the parts outside the CDR3, the full variable domain is DSGVTQTPKHLITATGQRVTLRCSPRSGDLSVYWYQQSLDQGLQFLIQYYNGEERAKGNILERFSAQQFPDLHSELNLSSLELGDSALYFCASGGGTGGAYGYTFGSGTRLTVV.

This rearrangement joins TRBV6-5 to TRBJ2-5; D is unclear. Germline-derived CDR1 and CDR2 are MNHEY and SVGAGI. This CDR3 contains 13 residues. Trimming pared 2 bases from V and 4 bases from J, leaving 8 bases between. For the CDR3, the DNA is TGTGCCAGCAGTTACGGGGTGGGAGAGACCCAGTACTTC. It yields the protein CASSYGVGETQYF.

CDR3 loop: CASSQFQGPYNEQFF. CDR3 bases: TGTGCCAGCAGCCAATTTCAGGGCCCGTACAATGAGCAGTTCTTC. This rearrangement joins TRBV14 to TRBJ2-1, with D tentatively TRBD1 (5 bases). Deletions cut 2 bases from V and 4 bases from J, with 12 bases between. The length of the CDR3 is 15 residues. Germline V lookup: CDR1 SGHDN, CDR2 FVKESK. The full variable domain, with the rest looked up from reference TRBV14 and TRBJ2-1, is EAGVTQFPSHSVIEKGQTVTLRCDPISGHDNLYWYRRVMGKEIKFLLHFVKESKQDESGMPNNRFLAERTGGTYSTLKVQPAELEDSGVYFCASSQFQGPYNEQFFGPGTRLTVL.

The J gene is TRBJ2-7, the V gene TRBV6-6; D is unclear. The CDR3 loop spans 11 amino acids. Between the trimmed V and J ends, which lost 3 bases and 6 bases, there was a span of 6 bases. Germline assignment: CDR1 MNHNY and CDR2 SVGAGI (reference sequence). The DNA for the CDR3 is TGTGCCAGCAGTTATGGTGGCGAGCAGTACTTC. Its translation: CASSYGGEQYF.